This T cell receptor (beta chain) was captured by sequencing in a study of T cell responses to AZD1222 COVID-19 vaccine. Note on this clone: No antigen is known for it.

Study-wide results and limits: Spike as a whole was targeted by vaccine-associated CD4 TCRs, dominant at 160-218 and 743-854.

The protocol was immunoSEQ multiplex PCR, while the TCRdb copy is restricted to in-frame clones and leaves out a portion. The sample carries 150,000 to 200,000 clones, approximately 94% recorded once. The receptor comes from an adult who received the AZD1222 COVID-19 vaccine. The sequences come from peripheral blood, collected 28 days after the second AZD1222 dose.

CDR3 DNA sequence: TGCAGCGATTCGGGGAGCGCAGATACGCAGTATTTT. Protein product: CSDSGSADTQYF. The chain links TRBV29-1 to TRBJ2-3; weak D call: TRBD2 (5 bases). Trimming took 7 bases from V and 4 from J, leaving 12 bases between them. From germline, CDR1 is SQVTM and CDR2 ANQGSEA. This CDR3 comprises 12 residues.